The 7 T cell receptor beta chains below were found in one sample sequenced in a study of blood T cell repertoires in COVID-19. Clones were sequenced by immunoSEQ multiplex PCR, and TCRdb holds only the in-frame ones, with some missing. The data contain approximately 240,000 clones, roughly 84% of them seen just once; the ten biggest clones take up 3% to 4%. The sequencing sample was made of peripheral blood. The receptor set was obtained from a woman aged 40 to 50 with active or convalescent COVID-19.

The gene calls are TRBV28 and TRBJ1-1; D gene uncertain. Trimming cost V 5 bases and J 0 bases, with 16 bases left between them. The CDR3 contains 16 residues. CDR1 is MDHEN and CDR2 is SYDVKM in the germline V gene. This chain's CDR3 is CASSPARRVMNTEAFF. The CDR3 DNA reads TGTGCCAGCAGTCCAGCCCGGAGAGTAATGAACACTGAAGCTTTCTTT.

The DNA for the CDR3 is TGTGCCAGCTCACCGGGGACAGATACCCTGTTTTTT. It is translated as CASSPGTDTLFF. The V and J genes are TRBV18 and TRBJ1-4; 7 bases are a match to TRBD1. This CDR3 region has 12 residues. Unmatched junction bases numbered 6, after V lost 3 bases and J lost 14 bases. Germline V gene lookup returns CDR1 KGHSH and CDR2 LQKENI. The whole variable domain, filled in from reference TRBV18 and TRBJ1-4, reads NAGVMQNPRHLVRRRGQEARLRCSPMKGHSHVYWYRQLPEEGLKFMVYLQKENIIDESGMPKERFSAEFPKEGPSILRIQQVVRGDSAAYFCASSPGTDTLFFGSGTQLSVL.

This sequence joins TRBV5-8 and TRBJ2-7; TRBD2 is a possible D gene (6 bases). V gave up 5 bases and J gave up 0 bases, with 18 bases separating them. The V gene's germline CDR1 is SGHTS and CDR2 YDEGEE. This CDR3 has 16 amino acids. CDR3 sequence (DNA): TGTGCCAGCAGGGATTTGTGGGGGGTGAGCTCCTACGAGCAGTACGTC. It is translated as CASRDLWGVSSYEQYV.

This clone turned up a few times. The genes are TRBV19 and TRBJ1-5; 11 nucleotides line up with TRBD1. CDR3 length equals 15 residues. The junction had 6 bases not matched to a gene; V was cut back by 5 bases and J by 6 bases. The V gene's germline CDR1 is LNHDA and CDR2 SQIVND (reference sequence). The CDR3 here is CASSPGTGGGQPQHF. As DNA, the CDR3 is TGTGCCAGTAGTCCAGGGACAGGGGGAGGTCAGCCCCAGCATTTT. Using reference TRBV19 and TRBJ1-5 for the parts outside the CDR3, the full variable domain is DGGITQSPKYLFRKEGQNVTLSCEQNLNHDAMYWYRQDPGQGLRLIYYSQIVNDFQKGDIAEGYSVSREKKESFPLTVTSAQKNPTAFYLCASSPGTGGGQPQHFGDGTRLSIL.

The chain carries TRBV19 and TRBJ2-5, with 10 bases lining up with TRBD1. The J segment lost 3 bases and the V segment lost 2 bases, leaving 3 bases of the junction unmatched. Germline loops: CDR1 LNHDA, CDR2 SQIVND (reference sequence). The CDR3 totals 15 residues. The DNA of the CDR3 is TGTGCCAGTAGTATAAGTGGGACAGGGGAAGAGACCCAGTACTTC. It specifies CASSISGTGEETQYF. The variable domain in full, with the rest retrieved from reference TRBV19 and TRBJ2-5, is DGGITQSPKYLFRKEGQNVTLSCEQNLNHDAMYWYRQDPGQGLRLIYYSQIVNDFQKGDIAEGYSVSREKKESFPLTVTSAQKNPTAFYLCASSISGTGEETQYFGPGTRLLVL.

The CDR3 sequence is CASSIVSRQGELRANVLTF. CDR3 nucleotide sequence: TGTGCCAGTAGTATAGTGTCTCGACAAGGGGAATTAAGGGCCAACGTCCTGACTTTC. The rearrangement uses TRBV19 and TRBJ2-6; possibly TRBD1 for D (5 bases). From germline, CDR1 is LNHDA and CDR2 SQIVND (reference sequence). V lost 1 base and J lost 5, with 21 bases in between. CDR3 size: 19 residues.

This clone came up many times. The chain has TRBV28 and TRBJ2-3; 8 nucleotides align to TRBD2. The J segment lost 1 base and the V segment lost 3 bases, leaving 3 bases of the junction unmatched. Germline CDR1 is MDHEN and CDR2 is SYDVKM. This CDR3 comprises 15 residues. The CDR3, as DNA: TGTGCCAGCAGTTTCTGGCGGGGGGGCACAGATACGCAGTATTTT. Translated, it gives CASSFWRGGTDTQYF.